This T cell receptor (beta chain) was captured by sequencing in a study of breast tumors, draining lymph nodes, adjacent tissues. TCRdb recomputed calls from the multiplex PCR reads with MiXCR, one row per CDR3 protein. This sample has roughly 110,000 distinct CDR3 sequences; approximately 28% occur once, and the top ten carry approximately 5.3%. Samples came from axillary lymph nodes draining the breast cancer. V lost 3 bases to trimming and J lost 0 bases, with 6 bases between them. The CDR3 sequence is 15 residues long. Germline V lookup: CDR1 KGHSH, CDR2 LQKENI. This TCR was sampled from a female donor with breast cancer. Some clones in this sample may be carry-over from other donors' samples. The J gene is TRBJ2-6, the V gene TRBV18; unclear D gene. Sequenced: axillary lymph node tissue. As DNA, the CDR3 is TGTGCCAGCTCACCCGACTTCTCTGGGGCCAACGTCCTGACTTTC. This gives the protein CASSPDFSGANVLTF.